This TCR beta chain was profiled in a study of T cell responses to AZD1222 COVID-19 vaccine (dated by TCRdb to 2020 to 2023). Broadly, across the study: AZD1222 recipients with second doses at about 4 weeks or about 12 weeks were pooled, because spike-specific TCR depth and breadth did not differ between schedules. A total of 230 to 250 trial participants underwent TCR sequencing, of whom around 200 received two doses of AZD1222 and around 25 received two doses of the MenACWY control vaccine. Trial participants were enrolled into age subgroups of 18-55, 56-69 and 70-plus years, which contained around 140, 26 and 57 TCR-sequenced participants, respectively.

Turning to this clone: Its cognate antigen has yet to be identified. No base quality information exists; no much larger clone differs at one position.

The sample's time point, from its label and the paper: baseline before first vaccination. Vaccinee samples were obtained from the UK trials COV001 and COV002, which included a single-blind randomized controlled phase 2/3 trial of AZD1222 (ChAdOx1 nCoV-19) in healthy adults. For TCRbeta chain sequencing, PBMC samples were collected from trial participants at day 0 and at day 28 after the second dose. The paper's findings and limits, for the study overall: The 56-69-year group was small, and its depth increase did not reach significance, likely because of low power. After two AZD1222 doses, spike-specific TCR breadth and depth were significantly higher than at day 0 and than in MenACWY recipients. Only six AZD1222 recipients were SARS-CoV-2 seropositive at baseline, limiting conclusions about previously exposed vaccinees. The vaccine-associated CD4 TCRs covered the entire spike protein, and the dominant responses fell in regions 160-218 and 743-854. Epitopes outside the regions mutated in the B.1.351 and B.1.1.7 variants were reportedly recognized by nearly half of the unique spike-specific TCRs. Because no day 14 peak-response samples were available, the repertoires could be characterized only after the peak T cell response. Participants were mostly white British, with more females than males. The authors suggested clonal diversity may have been underestimated.

The CDR3 regions of human TCRbeta chains were analyzed by immunosequencing. In the source study's methods: TCRs in the repertoires were matched against a reference library of SARS-CoV-2-specific TCRs that had been generated with the MIRA antigen-specificity platform. Breadth meant the fraction of unique TCRs that were SARS-CoV-2-associated, whereas depth meant the fraction of total T cells that were SARS-CoV-2-associated. Using the MIRA data, each spike-specific TCR was assigned both to the spike region to which the TCR was reactive and to a CD4 or CD8 class. Log10-transformed breadth and depth values were compared by one-way ANOVA with Sidak's multiple comparisons tests. In TCRdb, the immuneACCESS table is reduced to in-frame sequences with V and J assigned. These tables do not hold every clone; where another copy was compared, an unresolved V gene accounts for under half, and the others remain unexplained. V and J calls and clone size follow that table, whereas D and trimming were derived from the DNA. Within this sample are tens of thousands of clones, with 80% of them counted one time only. Less than 25% of the sample lies in the top ten.

V is cut by 2 bases and J by 4 bases, and the space between the germline ends is 17 bases. CDR1 and CDR2, looked up from the germline V gene, are SGDLS and YYNGEE. The CDR3, cysteine through phenylalanine, is 16 amino acids long. The CDR3 DNA has 48 bases and is translated from base 1. The sequence derives from an adult in good health. The sample in question was peripheral blood, obtained on day 0 of AZD1222 vaccination. The chain joins TRBV9 to TRBJ2-3; the D element could tentatively be TRBD1 or TRBD2, as 7 bases agree for each. The bases are TGTGCCAGCAGCGTGGGTTCAGGGGGGGAGGCAGATACGCAGTATTTT. Its protein product is CASSVGSGGEADTQYF.